These 2 T cell receptor beta chains came from one sample sequenced in a study of CD8 T cells in Susac syndrome. An amount of RNA that ranged from roughly 0.45 to 1 ug was reverse transcribed with random hexamers. TCRdb redid the calling of the immunoSEQ multiplex PCR reads with MiXCR, one entry per CDR3 protein. The sample gives under 95,000 distinct CDR3 sequences, roughly 94% of which show up once; over 0.35% is in the top ten. The sequenced sample was CD8+ T cells from PBMCs. The source of these receptors is a human donor with Susac syndrome.

The rearrangement joins TRBV5-6 to TRBJ1-1; D not certain. V lost 2 bases to trimming and J lost 11 bases, with 13 bases between them. This CDR3 is built from 12 residues. Germline V lookup: CDR1 SGHDT, CDR2 YYEEEE. CDR3: CASSLGGWDAFF. For the CDR3, the DNA is TGTGCCAGCAGCTTAGGAGGGTGGGATGCTTTCTTT.

This clonotype was seen a single time. This chain connects TRBV2 to TRBJ2-7, with a possible D match to TRBD1 (5 bases). CDR1 is SNHLY, CDR2 FYNNEI, per germline. Trimming took off 8 bases at V and 6 bases at J, with 11 bases between the two ends. The CDR3 length is 11 residues. CDR3 nucleotide sequence: TGTGCCAGCGGTGGGGCCTCCGAGCAGTACTTC. Encoded protein: CASGGASEQYF.